A single sample is the source of the 14 T cell receptor beta chains below, sequenced in a study of blood T cell repertoires in COVID-19. Measured with immunoSEQ multiplex PCR; TCRdb has only the in-frame clones, and not every one. The data hold 250,000 to 350,000 clones, with about nine tenths observed a single time. Material: peripheral blood. These receptors originate from a woman aged 25-40 years with COVID-19, enrolled during active disease.

This sequence joins TRBV9 and TRBJ1-3; perhaps TRBD1 as D (5 bases). The V end was cut by 0 bases, the J end by 2 bases, with 9 bases between. The CDR3 is made up of 15 amino acids. In germline, CDR1 is SGDLS, CDR2 YYNGEE. The CDR3 DNA sequence: TGTGCCAGCAGCGTAGGAGCGGGGGCTGGAAACACCATATATTTT. Translated: CASSVGAGAGNTIYF.

The CDR3 loop is CASRVEGAGNTIYF. DNA for the CDR3: TGCGCCAGCAGGGTTGAAGGGGCAGGAAACACCATATATTTT. The chain is built from TRBV5-1 and TRBJ1-3; TRBD1 is a possible D gene (5 bases). Germline values: CDR1 SGHRS, CDR2 YFSETQ. The V and J ends lost 5 bases and 4 bases respectively, with 13 bases between them. This CDR3 is built from 14 residues. Filled out from reference TRBV5-1 and TRBJ1-3, the complete variable domain reads KAGVTQTPRYLIKTRGQQVTLSCSPISGHRSVSWYQQTPGQGLQFLFEYFSETQRNKGNFPGRFSGRQFSNSRSEMNVSTLELGDSALYLCASRVEGAGNTIYFGEGSWLTVV.

This clone came up a few times. V usage is TRBV27 and J usage is TRBJ1-1; D gene uncertain. The CDR3 spans 14 residues. Trimming stripped 2 bases from V and 4 bases from J, with 11 bases between. Germline CDR1 MNHEY, CDR2 SMNVEV (reference sequence). Here the CDR3 DNA reads TGTGCCAGCAGTTTAGGCCTCGGGTTCACTGAAGCTTTCTTT. Translating it yields CASSLGLGFTEAFF.

This rearrangement joins TRBV6-1 to TRBJ1-1; D is possibly TRBD1 (5 bases). CDR3 length equals 13 residues. The germline V gene encodes CDR1 MNHNS and CDR2 SASEGT. Trimming shortened V by 5 bases and J by 7 bases, and 14 bases separated the two germline ends. CDR3 coding DNA: TGTGCCAGCAGTTATTTGGACGGGGGTGAAGCTTTCTTT. Residues: CASSYLDGGEAFF.

The chain carries TRBV28 and TRBJ2-7; perhaps TRBD2 as D (6 bases). V was shortened by 7 bases and J by 9 bases, with 25 bases between the two germline ends. CDR3 length equals 15 residues. Germline V lookup: CDR1 MDHEN, CDR2 SYDVKM. CDR3 DNA: TGTGCCAGCACCCCAGATAATGTGGGGGGAAGAGGGCAGTACTTC. Protein: CASTPDNVGGRGQYF.

The CDR3 DNA is TGCGCCAGCAGCCCCGGGACTACTTACAATGAGCAGTTCTTC. Encoded protein: CASSPGTTYNEQFF. This sequence joins TRBV4-1 and TRBJ2-1, with TRBD2 matching 7 bases. Trimming cost V 4 bases and J 4 bases; bases outside gene matches: 4. Germline V lookup: CDR1 MGHRA, CDR2 YSYEKL. CDR3 length: 14 amino acids.

This clone has a count of ten or more. The same CDR3 can be traced to other DNA sequences in this sample. The chain carries TRBV28 and TRBJ1-5; no clear D gene. The CDR3 is 12 residues long. Germline CDR1 reads MDHEN; CDR2 reads SYDVKM. V was pared by 4 bases and J by 4 bases, with 5 bases between. CDR3 region: CASSSLNQPQHF. In DNA, the CDR3 is TGTGCCAGCAGTTCACTGAATCAGCCCCAGCATTTT.

This clone was detected once. The V and J genes are TRBV10-3 and TRBJ2-2, with 10 bases lining up with TRBD2. Germline values: CDR1 ENHRY, CDR2 SYGVKD. This CDR3 region has 14 residues. V trimming: 11 bases; J trimming: 4 bases; junction bases outside the gene matches: 7. The DNA for the CDR3 is TGTGCCTCTCGACTAGCGGGTGCCACCGGGGAGCTGTTTTTT. This gives the protein CASRLAGATGELFF.

This chain joins TRBV5-6 and TRBJ2-7, with 7 bases fitting TRBD1. V gave up 1 base and J gave up 5 bases; unmatched junction bases: 3. CDR3 length: 13 residues. CDR1 SGHDT and CDR2 YYEEEE come from the germline V gene. The CDR3 sequence: CASSLNRGHEQYF. In DNA, the CDR3 is TGTGCCAGCAGCTTGAACAGGGGCCACGAGCAGTACTTC.

The rearrangement links TRBV7-2 to TRBJ2-3; 7 nucleotides line up with TRBD1. CDR1 and CDR2 from the germline V gene are SGHTA and FQGNSA. This CDR3 comprises 15 residues. Trimming removed 3 bases from V and 2 bases from J; junction bases left unmatched: 5. CDR3 nucleotides: TGTGCCAGCAGCTTCCGGGGACAGACCACAGATACGCAGTATTTT. This translates into CASSFRGQTTDTQYF.

The chain links TRBV18 to TRBJ2-5, with a possible D match to TRBD2 (6 bases). The CDR3 extends over 13 amino acids. V dropped 5 bases and J dropped 3 bases, with 10 bases sitting between them. Per the germline V gene, CDR1 is KGHSH and CDR2 is LQKENI. CDR3 residues: CASSSTSKETQYF. As DNA, the CDR3 is TGTGCCAGCTCATCGACTAGTAAAGAGACCCAGTACTTC.

The CDR3 DNA is TGTGCCAGCAGTCAGGACAGGGTGAGCACTGAAGCTTTCTTT. Protein sequence: CASSQDRVSTEAFF. V gene TRBV27 combines with J gene TRBJ1-1; 8 bases match TRBD1. The ends lost 5 bases at V and 4 bases at J; junction bases unmatched: 6. Germline-derived CDR1 and CDR2 are MNHEY and SMNVEV (reference sequence). This CDR3 contains 14 residues.

This chain connects TRBV28 to TRBJ2-3; a weak D match, TRBD2 (5 bases). The V end lost 5 bases, the J end lost 0 bases, and 9 bases lay between the germline ends. The CDR3 consists of 14 residues. Per germline, CDR1 MDHEN and CDR2 SYDVKM. In DNA form, the CDR3 reads TGTGCCAGCAGTCCTAGCTTGAGCACAGATACGCAGTATTTT. Protein: CASSPSLSTDTQYF.

The chain uses TRBV9 and TRBJ2-1; 7 bases fit TRBD2. Germline V CDR1 and CDR2: SGDLS, YYNGEE. The J segment lost 9 bases and the V segment lost 0 bases, leaving 3 bases of the junction unmatched. The CDR3 length is 13 residues. The CDR3 protein is CASSVVASGEQFF. DNA for the CDR3: TGTGCCAGCAGCGTAGTAGCTAGCGGTGAGCAGTTCTTC.